These T cell receptor beta chains were read from a single sample in a study of cytomegalovirus exposure and HLA in healthy donors. The method was immunoSEQ multiplex PCR; TCRdb's version includes in-frame clones alone and lacks a portion of them. The profile shows tens of thousands of clones, about 81% of them singletons. Specimen: PBMCs. The receptors here all came from a woman in her thirties or forties in good health and CMV-seronegative. CDR3s include the opening cysteine and the closing phenylalanine or tryptophan. The D gene is left open where the match is weak. Size tells how often a clone was seen (once, few, many) or the class of an expanded clone, and some rows leave it out.

cdr3_aa cdr3_nt d_call clone_size j_call v_call
CASSLGQGAPYTEAFF TGCGCCAGCAGCCTGGGACAGGGGGCTCCATACACTGAAGCTTTCTTT TRBD1 - TRBJ1-1 TRBV5-1
CASSGGQVVGEKLFF TGTGCCAGCAGTGGCGGACAGGTGGTCGGGGAAAAACTGTTTTTT TRBD1 - TRBJ1-4 TRBV2
CASSPGGTPYGYTF TGTGCCAGCAGCCCTGGAGGGACCCCCTATGGCTACACCTTC - - TRBJ1-2 TRBV7-2
CASSYSDREQFF TGCGCCAGCAGCTATAGCGACCGGGAGCAGTTCTTC - - TRBJ2-1 TRBV5-1
CASSLSFYFGELFF TGTGCCAGCAGCTTATCTTTTTATTTCGGGGAGCTGTTTTTT - - TRBJ2-2 TRBV7-2
CATSRVQSETQYF TGTGCCACCAGCAGAGTACAGTCGGAGACCCAGTACTTC - - TRBJ2-5 TRBV15
CASSGGGGRLYF TGTGCCAGCAGTGGTGGGGGCGGTCGATTATATTTT - - TRBJ1-3 TRBV25-1
CASSHDGTGKSNQPQHF TGTGCCAGCAGCCATGACGGGACAGGGAAGAGCAATCAGCCCCAGCATTTT TRBD1 once TRBJ1-5 TRBV7-9
CASSSGLGPETQYF TGTGCCAGCAGCTCAGGACTTGGCCCGGAGACCCAGTACTTC - - TRBJ2-5 TRBV5-6
CASSLMDRESEQYF TGTGCCAGCAGTTTAATGGACAGGGAATCCGAGCAGTACTTC TRBD1 once TRBJ2-7 TRBV28
CASRIGTGNTGELFF TGCGCCAGCAGAATAGGGACAGGGAACACCGGGGAGCTGTTTTTT TRBD1 few TRBJ2-2 TRBV5-1
CSGWTGVREKLFF TGCAGCGGATGGACAGGGGTGCGTGAAAAACTGTTTTTT TRBD1 - TRBJ1-4 TRBV29-1
CASSLFSSSTDTQYF TGCGCCAGCAGCTTGTTCAGTTCTAGCACAGATACGCAGTATTTT - - TRBJ2-3 TRBV5-1
CASSKDGSGRAGETQYF TGTGCCAGCAGCAAAGACGGTAGCGGGAGGGCCGGAGAGACCCAGTACTTC - - TRBJ2-5 TRBV21-1
CASSLSEQNTEAFF TGTGCCAGCAGCTTATCGGAGCAGAACACTGAAGCTTTCTTT - - TRBJ1-1 TRBV7-2
CASRPTITGREEAFF TGCGCCAGCAGACCGACTATTACAGGGCGGGAGGAAGCTTTCTTT - many TRBJ1-1 TRBV4-1
CASSQPRGATGARTGELFF TGTGCCAGCAGCCAACCCAGGGGGGCGACAGGGGCGAGGACCGGGGAGCTGTTTTTT TRBD1 - TRBJ2-2 TRBV4-2
CASSSGLAGANTGELFF TGCGCCAGCAGCTCTGGACTAGCGGGAGCGAACACCGGGGAGCTGTTTTTT TRBD2 - TRBJ2-2 TRBV5-1
CASSFGRAHGELFF TGTGCCAGTAGTTTCGGGAGGGCCCACGGGGAGCTGTTTTTT TRBD2 - TRBJ2-2 TRBV19
CASVPGQGKNYGYTF TGTGCCAGCGTTCCCGGACAGGGAAAGAACTATGGCTACACCTTC TRBD1 - TRBJ1-2 TRBV28
CASSDTELNREGAFF TGTGCCAGCAGTGACACAGAACTGAACAGGGAGGGAGCTTTCTTT - few TRBJ1-1 TRBV6-4
CASSLAVGVLGGEQYF TGCGCCAGCAGCTTGGCCGTGGGGGTGCTCGGGGGGGAGCAGTACTTC TRBD2 - TRBJ2-7 TRBV5-1
CASSPWTSSYEQYF TGTGCCAGCAGCCCTTGGACTAGCAGTTACGAGCAGTACTTC TRBD2 - TRBJ2-7 TRBV9
CASSLGRPRGAFF TGTGCCAGCAGTTTAGGTCGTCCGAGAGGAGCTTTCTTT - - TRBJ1-1 TRBV28
CASSVRVSGEAFF TGTGCCAGCAGTGTCCGGGTCTCCGGTGAAGCTTTCTTT - - TRBJ1-1 TRBV6-4
CASSKGQGDTEAFF TGTGCCAGCAGTAAGGGACAGGGGGACACTGAAGCTTTCTTT TRBD1 few TRBJ1-1 TRBV6-6
CASSLTGFSVDGYTF TGTGCCAGCAGCTTGACAGGGTTTAGTGTAGATGGCTACACCTTC - - TRBJ1-2 TRBV5-4
CATTYTTASEAFF TGTGCCACCACGTATACAACAGCCAGTGAAGCTTTCTTT - - TRBJ1-1 TRBV7-9
CASTLEWRRADTQYF TGTGCCAGCACCCTAGAGTGGAGGAGGGCAGATACGCAGTATTTT - - TRBJ2-3 TRBV7-2
CASSLSGDTEAFF TGTGCCAGCAGCTTATCGGGGGACACTGAAGCTTTCTTT - - TRBJ1-1 TRBV11-3
CASNPSGQSPGGQFF TGTGCCAGCAACCCTAGCGGGCAGTCCCCCGGGGGGCAGTTCTTC TRBD2 - TRBJ2-1 TRBV6-5
CASSDTYSYEQYF TGTGCCAGCAGTGACACTTATTCCTACGAGCAGTACTTC - - TRBJ2-7 TRBV6-1
CASGSGTNEKLFF TGTGCCAGCGGTTCAGGAACTAATGAAAAACTGTTTTTT - - TRBJ1-4 TRBV28
CASRWDYRDTQYF TGTGCCAGTCGATGGGACTACCGGGATACGCAGTATTTT TRBD2 - TRBJ2-3 TRBV19
CASSPSGRKADTQYF TGTGCCAGCAGCCCAAGCGGGAGAAAGGCAGATACGCAGTATTTT TRBD2 - TRBJ2-3 TRBV7-6
CASSLRTTGGGVGQFF TGTGCCAGCAGCTTGAGAACGACAGGGGGCGGGGTGGGGCAGTTCTTC TRBD1 - TRBJ2-1 TRBV5-6
CASSFVQGWYF TGTGCCAGCAGCTTTGTGCAGGGTTGGTACTTC - - TRBJ2-5 TRBV5-8